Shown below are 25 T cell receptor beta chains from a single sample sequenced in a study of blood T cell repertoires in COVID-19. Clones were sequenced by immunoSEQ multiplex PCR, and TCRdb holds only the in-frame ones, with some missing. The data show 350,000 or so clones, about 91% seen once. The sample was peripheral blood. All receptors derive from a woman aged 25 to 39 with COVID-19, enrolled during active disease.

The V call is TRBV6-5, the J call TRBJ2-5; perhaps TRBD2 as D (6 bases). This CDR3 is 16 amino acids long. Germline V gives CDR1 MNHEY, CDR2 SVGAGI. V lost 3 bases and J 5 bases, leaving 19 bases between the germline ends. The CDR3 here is CASSYAPGGIGETQYF. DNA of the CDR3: TGTGCCAGCAGTTATGCTCCTGGAGGGATAGGGGAGACCCAGTACTTC.

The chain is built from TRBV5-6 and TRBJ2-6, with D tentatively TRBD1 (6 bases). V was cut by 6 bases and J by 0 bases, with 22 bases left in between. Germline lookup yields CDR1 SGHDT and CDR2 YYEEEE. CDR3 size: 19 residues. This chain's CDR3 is CASTYLRDTTSSGANVLTF. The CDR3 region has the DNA TGTGCCAGCACCTACCTAAGGGACACCACTTCCTCTGGGGCCAACGTCCTGACTTTC. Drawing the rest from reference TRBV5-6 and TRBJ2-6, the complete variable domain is DAGVTQSPTHLIKTRGQQVTLRCSPKSGHDTVSWYQQALGQGPQFIFQYYEEEERQRGNFPDRFSGHQFPNYSSELNVNALLLGDSALYLCASTYLRDTTSSGANVLTFGAGSRLTVL.

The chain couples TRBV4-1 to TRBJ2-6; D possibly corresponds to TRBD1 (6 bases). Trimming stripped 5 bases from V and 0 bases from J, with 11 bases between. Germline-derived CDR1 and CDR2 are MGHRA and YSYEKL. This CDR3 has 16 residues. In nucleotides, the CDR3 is TGCGCCAGCAGCTGGACAGTAGTCTCTGGGGCCAACGTCCTGACTTTC. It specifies CASSWTVVSGANVLTF.

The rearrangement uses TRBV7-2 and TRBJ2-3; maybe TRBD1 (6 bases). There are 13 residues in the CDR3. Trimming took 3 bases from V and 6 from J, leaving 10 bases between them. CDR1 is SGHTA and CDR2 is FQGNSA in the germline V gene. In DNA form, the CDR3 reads TGTGCCAGCAGCTTGAACCAGGGGGATACGCAGTATTTT. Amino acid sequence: CASSLNQGDTQYF. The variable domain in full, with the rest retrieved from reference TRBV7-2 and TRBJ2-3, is GAGVSQSPSNKVTEKGKDVELRCDPISGHTALYWYRQSLGQGLEFLIYFQGNSAPDKSGLPSDRFSAERTGGSVSTLTIQRTQQEDSAVYLCASSLNQGDTQYFGPGTRLTVL.

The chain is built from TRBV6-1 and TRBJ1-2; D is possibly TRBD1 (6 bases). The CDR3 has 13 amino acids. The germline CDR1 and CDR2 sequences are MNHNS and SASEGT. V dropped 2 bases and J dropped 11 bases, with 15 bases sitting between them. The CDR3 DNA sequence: TGTGCCAGCAGTGAATCCGCCCAGGGGCGATACACCTTC. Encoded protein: CASSESAQGRYTF.

In DNA form, the CDR3 reads TGTGCCAGCAGCCCCGGACTAGCGGGGCAGAGCTCCTACAATGAGCAGTTCTTC. It is translated as CASSPGLAGQSSYNEQFF. V is TRBV4-2 and J is TRBJ2-1, with TRBD2 matching over 12 bases. The junction had 7 bases not matched to a gene; V was cut back by 4 bases and J by 0 bases. CDR1 and CDR2 (germline): LGHNA, YNFKEQ. This CDR3 comprises 18 residues.

The CDR3 DNA reads TGCGCCAGCAGCGCCCGGGACTACAATGAGCAGTTCTTC. As protein: CASSARDYNEQFF. This chain connects TRBV5-1 to TRBJ2-1; TRBD2 might be the D (5 bases). The V gene lost 4 bases and the J gene lost 3 bases, with 8 bases spanning the gap. The CDR3 length is 13 residues. Germline CDR1 SGHRS, CDR2 YFSETQ.

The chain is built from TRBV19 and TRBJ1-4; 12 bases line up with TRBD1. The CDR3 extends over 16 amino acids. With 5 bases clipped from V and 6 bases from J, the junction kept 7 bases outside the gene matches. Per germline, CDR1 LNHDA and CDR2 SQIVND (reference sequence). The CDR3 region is CASSWGQGAGDEKLFF. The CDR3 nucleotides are TGTGCCAGTAGTTGGGGACAGGGGGCCGGAGATGAAAAACTGTTTTTT.

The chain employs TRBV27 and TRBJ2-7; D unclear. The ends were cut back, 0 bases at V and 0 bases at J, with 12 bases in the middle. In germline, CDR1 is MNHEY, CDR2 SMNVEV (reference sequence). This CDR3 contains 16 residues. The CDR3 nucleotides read TGTGCCAGCAGTTTATCAGGCCAGGTTCCCTCCTACGAGCAGTACTTC. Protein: CASSLSGQVPSYEQYF.

The DNA for the CDR3 is TGTGCCAGCAGCTTAGTGGGCCCTGGACAGGGAGGCTACACCTTC. Its protein product is CASSLVGPGQGGYTF. This rearrangement joins TRBV7-2 to TRBJ1-2; 8 bases line up with TRBD1. Losses at the gene ends were 1 base for V and 8 bases for J; bases not matched to a gene: 9. Germline values: CDR1 SGHTA, CDR2 FQGNSA. This CDR3 has 15 amino acids.

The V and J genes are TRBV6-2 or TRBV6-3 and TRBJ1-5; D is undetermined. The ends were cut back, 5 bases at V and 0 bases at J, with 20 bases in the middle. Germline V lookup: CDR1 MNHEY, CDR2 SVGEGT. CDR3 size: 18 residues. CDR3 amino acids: CASSRAGSELYSNQPQHF. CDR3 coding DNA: TGTGCCAGCAGTCGCGCCGGATCAGAACTATATAGCAATCAGCCCCAGCATTTT.

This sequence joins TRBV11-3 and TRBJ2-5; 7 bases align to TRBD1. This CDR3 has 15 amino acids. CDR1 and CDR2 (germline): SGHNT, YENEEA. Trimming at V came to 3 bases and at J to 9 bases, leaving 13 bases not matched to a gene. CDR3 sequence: CASSLGDSNFEAQYF. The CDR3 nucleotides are TGTGCCAGCAGCTTGGGGGACAGTAACTTTGAGGCCCAGTACTTC.

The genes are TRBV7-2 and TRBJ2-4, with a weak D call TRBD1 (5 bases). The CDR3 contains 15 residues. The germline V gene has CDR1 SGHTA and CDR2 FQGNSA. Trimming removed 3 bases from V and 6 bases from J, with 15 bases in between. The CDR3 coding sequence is TGTGCCAGCAGCTTCGGGTTGGGGCGCGGAAACATTCAGTACTTC. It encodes CASSFGLGRGNIQYF.

The CDR3 DNA sequence: TGTGCCAGTAGTATAGATAGGACAGGGTACGGCAATCAGCCCCAGCATTTT. This translates into CASSIDRTGYGNQPQHF. The rearrangement uses TRBV19 and TRBJ1-5; 8 nucleotides match TRBD1. After removal of 0 bases from V and 2 bases from J, the junction contained 6 bases not matched to a gene. The length of the CDR3 is 17 residues. The V gene's germline CDR1 is LNHDA and CDR2 SQIVND (reference sequence).

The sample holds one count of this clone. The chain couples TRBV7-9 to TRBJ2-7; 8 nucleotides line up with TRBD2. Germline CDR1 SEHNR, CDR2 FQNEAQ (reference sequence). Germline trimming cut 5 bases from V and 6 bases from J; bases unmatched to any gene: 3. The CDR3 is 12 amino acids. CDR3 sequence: CASSAGLAEQYF. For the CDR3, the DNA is TGTGCCAGCAGCGCTGGACTAGCCGAGCAGTACTTC.

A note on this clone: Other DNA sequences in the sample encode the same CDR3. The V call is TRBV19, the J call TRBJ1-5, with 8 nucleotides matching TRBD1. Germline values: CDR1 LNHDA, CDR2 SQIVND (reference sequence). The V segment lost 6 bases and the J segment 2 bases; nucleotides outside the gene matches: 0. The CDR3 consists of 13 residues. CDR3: CASRDRGNQPQHF. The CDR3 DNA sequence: TGTGCCAGTAGGGACAGGGGCAATCAGCCCCAGCATTTT.

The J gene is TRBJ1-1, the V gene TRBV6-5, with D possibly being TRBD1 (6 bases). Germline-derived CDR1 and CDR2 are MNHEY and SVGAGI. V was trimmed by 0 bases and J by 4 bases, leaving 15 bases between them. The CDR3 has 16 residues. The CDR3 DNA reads TGTGCCAGCAGTTACTCGAGGCGGGGGCCAGCCACTGAAGCTTTCTTT. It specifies CASSYSRRGPATEAFF.

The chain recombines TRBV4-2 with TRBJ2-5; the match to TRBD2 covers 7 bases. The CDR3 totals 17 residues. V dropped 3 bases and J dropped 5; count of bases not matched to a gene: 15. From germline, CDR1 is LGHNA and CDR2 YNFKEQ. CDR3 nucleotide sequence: TGTGCCAGCAGCCACAGCGGGGCGGACGAGGACGGGGAGACCCAGTACTTC. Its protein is CASSHSGADEDGETQYF.

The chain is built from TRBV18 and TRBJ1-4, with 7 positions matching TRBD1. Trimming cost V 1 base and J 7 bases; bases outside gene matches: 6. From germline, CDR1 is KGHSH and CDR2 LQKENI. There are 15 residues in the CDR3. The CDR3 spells CASSPLPQGPEKLFF. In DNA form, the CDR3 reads TGTGCCAGCTCACCACTCCCACAGGGGCCTGAAAAACTGTTTTTT. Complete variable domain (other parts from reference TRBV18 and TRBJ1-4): NAGVMQNPRHLVRRRGQEARLRCSPMKGHSHVYWYRQLPEEGLKFMVYLQKENIIDESGMPKERFSAEFPKEGPSILRIQQVVRGDSAAYFCASSPLPQGPEKLFFGSGTQLSVL.

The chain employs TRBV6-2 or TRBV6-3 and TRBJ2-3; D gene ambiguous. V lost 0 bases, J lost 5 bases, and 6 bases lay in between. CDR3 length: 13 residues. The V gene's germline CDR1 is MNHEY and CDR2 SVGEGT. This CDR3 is CASSYSIVDTQYF. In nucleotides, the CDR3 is TGTGCCAGCAGTTACTCGATAGTAGATACGCAGTATTTT.

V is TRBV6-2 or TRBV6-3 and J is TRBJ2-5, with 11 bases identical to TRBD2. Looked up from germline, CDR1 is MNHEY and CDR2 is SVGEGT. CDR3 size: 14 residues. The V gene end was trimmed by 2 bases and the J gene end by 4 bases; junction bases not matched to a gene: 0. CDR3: CASSYLAGGETQYF. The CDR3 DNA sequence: TGTGCCAGCAGTTACCTAGCGGGGGGAGAGACCCAGTACTTC.

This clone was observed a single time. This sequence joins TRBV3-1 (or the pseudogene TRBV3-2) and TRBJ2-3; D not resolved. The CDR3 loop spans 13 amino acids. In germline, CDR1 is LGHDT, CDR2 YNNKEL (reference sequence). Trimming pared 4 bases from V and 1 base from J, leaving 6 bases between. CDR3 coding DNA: TGTGCCAGCAGCCCCCATCGCACAGATACGCAGTATTTT. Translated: CASSPHRTDTQYF.

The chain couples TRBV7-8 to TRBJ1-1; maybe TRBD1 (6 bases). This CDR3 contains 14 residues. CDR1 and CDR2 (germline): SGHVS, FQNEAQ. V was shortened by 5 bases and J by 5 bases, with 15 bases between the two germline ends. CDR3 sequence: CASSIHRVGTEAFF. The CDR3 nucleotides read TGTGCCAGCAGCATCCACAGGGTAGGGACTGAAGCTTTCTTT.

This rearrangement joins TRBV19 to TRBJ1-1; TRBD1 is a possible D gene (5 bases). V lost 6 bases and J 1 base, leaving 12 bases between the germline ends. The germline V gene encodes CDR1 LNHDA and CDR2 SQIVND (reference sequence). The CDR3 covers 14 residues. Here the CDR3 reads CASSLRGGNTEAFF. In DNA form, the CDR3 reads TGTGCCAGTAGCCTGCGGGGGGGGAACACTGAAGCTTTCTTT.

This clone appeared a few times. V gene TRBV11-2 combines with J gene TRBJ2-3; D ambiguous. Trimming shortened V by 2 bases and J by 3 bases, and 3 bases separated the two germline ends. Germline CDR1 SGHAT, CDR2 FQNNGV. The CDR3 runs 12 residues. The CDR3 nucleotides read TGTGCCAGCAGCTTACCAACAGATACGCAGTATTTT. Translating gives CASSLPTDTQYF.